The present entry profiles one T cell receptor (beta chain) with its context. Its antigen is unidentified. Profiled with immunoSEQ multiplex PCR; TCRdb holds only in-frame clones, not every one. Here the sample spans 100,000 to 150,000 clones, about 89% being singletons. This entry comes from a study of T cell responses to AZD1222 COVID-19 vaccine. Study-level points and caveats: It should be noted that donors were predominantly white British and more often female, and clonal diversity was possibly underestimated. Only a handful of AZD1222 recipients tested seropositive at baseline. Spike-specific TCRs gained breadth and depth after people received two AZD1222 doses. Without day 14 samples, only post-peak T cell repertoires were studied.

The CDR3 sequence is 15 residues long. The germline V gene encodes CDR1 MNHEY and CDR2 SMNVEV (reference sequence). With V trimmed by 6 bases and J by 9 bases, 11 bases remained unmatched. The V call is TRBV27, the J call TRBJ2-1; 10 bases fit TRBD2. This TCR derives from an adult in good health. Sequenced material: peripheral blood, taken on day 0 of AZD1222 vaccination. The CDR3 loop reads CASRIRAGGQGEQFF. CDR3 nucleotide sequence: TGTGCCAGCAGGATAAGAGCGGGGGGGCAGGGTGAGCAGTTCTTC.